A selection of T cell receptor beta chains follows, all from one sample in a study of T cell responses to AZD1222 COVID-19 vaccine. This table comes from immunoSEQ multiplex PCR, and its TCRdb copy is limited to in-frame clones, with some not included. The sample has about 140,000 clones; 93% are singletons. The input for sequencing was peripheral blood, taken after recovery from COVID-19. The receptor set was obtained from an adult who had recovered from COVID-19. Both conserved end residues are part of each CDR3. The D gene is left open where the match is weak. Clone size, where shown, is once, few, many, or a class for clones that have expanded.

V,D,size,J,DNA,CDR3
TRBV24-1,NA,NA,TRBJ1-1,TGTGCCACCAGTGCTGGGGACGGCATAAACACTGAAGCTTTCTTT,CATSAGDGINTEAFF
TRBV6-5,NA,NA,TRBJ1-4,TGTGCCAGCAGTTACGCTGGGAGGGGAAATAATGAAAAACTGTTTTTT,CASSYAGRGNNEKLFF
TRBV2,TRBD2,NA,TRBJ2-3,TGTGCCAGCAGTGAAGAGGCGGGGGAAAGCACAGATACGCAGTATTTT,CASSEEAGESTDTQYF
TRBV5-6,NA,NA,TRBJ1-5,TGTGCCAGCAGCTCAGACAGAGGGTGGCCCCAGCATTTT,CASSSDRGWPQHF
TRBV15,NA,NA,TRBJ1-2,TGTGCCACCAGCAGAGGACGGAATGGCTACACCTTC,CATSRGRNGYTF
TRBV10-1,NA,NA,TRBJ1-1,TGCGCCAGCAGTGAGTCGATAGGGGCGAACACTGAAGCTTTCTTT,CASSESIGANTEAFF
TRBV10-3,NA,NA,TRBJ1-2,TGTGCCACCCTGGGAGCTAACTATGGCTACACCTTC,CATLGANYGYTF
TRBV27,TRBD2,NA,TRBJ2-1,TGTGCCAGCACCATCACGGGGGGGGACGGAGAACAGTTCTTC,CASTITGGDGEQFF
TRBV2,NA,NA,TRBJ2-7,TGTGCCAGCAGTGAAGACAGGGTTACCTACGAGCAGTACTTC,CASSEDRVTYEQYF
TRBV28,NA,NA,TRBJ2-7,TGTGCCAGCAGTTGGCACCAGGGGTTTGAGCAGTACTTC,CASSWHQGFEQYF
TRBV9,TRBD2,once,TRBJ2-5,TGTGCCAGCAGCCAGGCGGGGGGGATGGGAGAGACCCAGTACTTC,CASSQAGGMGETQYF
TRBV24-1,TRBD2,NA,TRBJ2-1,TGTGCCACCAGTTCCGGACGGGGACTAGCGGGAGTAAGCTCCTACAATGAGCAGTTCTTC,CATSSGRGLAGVSSYNEQFF
TRBV12-3/TRBV12-4,TRBD1,NA,TRBJ2-7,TGTGCCAGCAGGGGACAGGGGCCCGAGCAGTACTTC,CASRGQGPEQYF
TRBV10-1,NA,once,TRBJ2-5,TGCGCCAGCAGTGAAAACGGTGCCCCAGAGACCCAGTACTTC,CASSENGAPETQYF
TRBV7-8,NA,NA,TRBJ1-6,TGTGCCAGCAGCCAGCGGGACTCCCATTCACCCCTCCACTTT,CASSQRDSHSPLHF
TRBV19,TRBD1,NA,TRBJ1-5,TGTGCCAGTACCGAACCGGGACAGGGATTCCAGCCCCAGCATTTT,CASTEPGQGFQPQHF
TRBV12-3/TRBV12-4,TRBD1,NA,TRBJ1-2,TGTGCCTGCAGGGACAGGGCGAGCTATGGCTACACCTTC,CACRDRASYGYTF
TRBV6-5,NA,NA,TRBJ2-7,TGTGCCAGCACTCGGAGGAGCGATAGCTCCTACGAGCAGTACTTC,CASTRRSDSSYEQYF
TRBV3-1/TRBV3-2,NA,NA,TRBJ2-5,TGTGCCAGCAGCCAAGACAGGGGGGAAACGGGGTACCAAGAGACCCAGTACTTC,CASSQDRGETGYQETQYF
TRBV5-1,NA,NA,TRBJ2-7,TGCGCCAGCAGCTTGGAAAGCGGTAATGGCGAGCAGTACTTC,CASSLESGNGEQYF
TRBV7-3,TRBD1,NA,TRBJ2-7,TGTGCCAGCAGTTTACAGGGGGCGGGCGAGCAGTACTTC,CASSLQGAGEQYF
TRBV7-3,NA,NA,TRBJ2-7,TGTGCCAGCAGCCTGGACAGATCCTACGAGCAGTACTTC,CASSLDRSYEQYF